The next 12 T cell receptor beta chains were all read from a single sample in a study of CD8 T cells in ankylosing spondylitis. TCRdb recomputed calls from the 5' RACE reads with MiXCR, one row per CDR3 protein. This sample yields some 150,000 distinct CDR3 sequences, of which about 42% are seen a single time; 15% belongs to the top ten. Sequenced material: synovial fluid, either unsorted or a sorted T cell fraction (not recorded which). These TCRs come from a male donor with ankylosing spondylitis.

This clonotype is termed large (0.1 to 1%). The CDR3 protein is CASSSWSEQMSYTQYF. The CDR3, as DNA: TGTGCCAGCAGCTCCTGGTCGGAACAGATGAGTTATACGCAGTATTTT. This chain joins TRBV11-2 and TRBJ2-3; no firm D call. Germline values: CDR1 SGHAT, CDR2 FQNNGV. Deletions cut 4 bases from V and 7 bases from J, with 21 bases between. This CDR3 contains 16 residues. The full variable domain, with the rest looked up from reference TRBV11-2 and TRBJ2-3, is EAGVAQSPRYKIIEKRQSVAFWCNPISGHATLYWYQQILGQGPKLLIQFQNNGVVDDSQLPKDRFSAERLKGVDSTLKIQPAKLEDSAVYLCASSSWSEQMSYTQYFGPGTRLTVL.

The J gene is TRBJ2-3, the V gene TRBV6-4, with D possibly matching TRBD1 (6 bases). Deletions cut 2 bases from V and 3 bases from J, with 15 bases between. This CDR3 is 16 amino acids long. Germline CDR1 and CDR2: MRHNA and SNTAGT. Here the CDR3 DNA reads TGTGCCAGCAGTGACAGGGCGGACAGCCCGACAGATACGCAGTATTTT. Protein product: CASSDRADSPTDTQYF.

This clonotype has a handful of counts. This chain connects TRBV7-2 to TRBJ2-1; TRBD2 matches at 9 bases. Germline assignment: CDR1 SGHTA and CDR2 FQGNSA. The V and J ends lost 5 bases and 9 bases, in that order; junction bases with no gene match: 8. The CDR3 has 14 amino acids. The CDR3 DNA sequence: TGTGCCAGCAGCATCGTAGCGGGAGATAGTGAGCAGTTCTTC. It codes for CASSIVAGDSEQFF. Based on the CDR3 plus reference TRBV7-2 and TRBJ2-1, the full variable domain is GAGVSQSPSNKVTEKGKDVELRCDPISGHTALYWYRQSLGQGLEFLIYFQGNSAPDKSGLPSDRFSAERTGGSVSTLTIQRTQQEDSAVYLCASSIVAGDSEQFFGPGTRLTVL.

There are a few counts of this clonotype. CDR3 in DNA: TGTGCCAGCAGTTACCTAGGGGGCTCCGGGGGAGAGACCCAGTACTTC. Translation: CASSYLGGSGGETQYF. J is TRBJ2-5 and V is TRBV6-5; weak D call: TRBD1 (7 bases). Deletions cut 2 bases from V and 4 bases from J, with 17 bases between. Germline loops: CDR1 MNHEY, CDR2 SVGAGI. CDR3 length equals 16 residues.

The sample holds many counts of this clonotype. The V gene is TRBV7-9, the J gene TRBJ2-7, with a tentative D call TRBD1 (6 bases). Trimming took off 5 bases at V and 6 bases at J, with 11 bases between the two ends. CDR3 length: 12 amino acids. The V gene's germline CDR1 is SEHNR and CDR2 FQNEAQ (reference sequence). The CDR3 nucleotides read TGTGCCAGCAGCCATCCCAGGGGCGAGCAGTACTTC. It yields the protein CASSHPRGEQYF.

The chain couples TRBV12-3 or TRBV12-4 to TRBJ2-6; 9 bases are a match to TRBD1. V lost 7 bases, J lost 0 bases, and 4 bases stayed unmatched. CDR3 length equals 16 residues. In nucleotides, the CDR3 is TGTGCCAGCACCGGGACAGGGACCTCTGGGGCCAACGTCCTGACTTTC. This codes for CASTGTGTSGANVLTF.

This clonotype has only a few counts. The V and J genes are TRBV28 and TRBJ2-7; D is unclear. Germline values: CDR1 MDHEN, CDR2 SYDVKM. The CDR3 is 18 amino acids. Trimming removed 1 base at V and 4 bases at J, with 23 bases between. The CDR3 nucleotides are TGTGCCAGCAGTTTATTCAGAGGCCATAGTAGGGCCGGGTACGAGCAGTACTTC. Amino acids: CASSLFRGHSRAGYEQYF.

This clonotype was recorded at least ten times. V usage is TRBV20-1 and J usage is TRBJ1-2; D is undetermined. There are 13 residues in the CDR3. Germline V gene lookup returns CDR1 DFQATT and CDR2 SNEGSKA (reference sequence). V lost 0 bases to trimming and J lost 3 bases, with 8 bases between them. CDR3 protein: CSARDWQYYGYTF. The CDR3, as DNA: TGCAGTGCTAGAGATTGGCAGTACTATGGCTACACCTTC.

This clonotype has a handful of counts. V usage is TRBV4-1 and J usage is TRBJ2-5, with D tentatively TRBD2 (5 bases). CDR1 MGHRA and CDR2 YSYEKL come from the germline V gene. The germline V and J ends were trimmed by 4 bases and 1 base, with 19 bases remaining between them. The length of the CDR3 is 17 residues. DNA for the CDR3: TGCGCCAGCAGCCTAAGGTCCTTCGGGGAAATCCAAGAGACCCAGTACTTC. Protein: CASSLRSFGEIQETQYF.

The J gene is TRBJ1-2, the V gene TRBV12-3 or TRBV12-4; D is ambiguous. The V and J ends lost 3 bases and 4 bases respectively, with 6 bases between them. CDR3 length: 12 residues. The CDR3 is CASSFWFYGYTF. CDR3 DNA: TGTGCCAGCAGTTTTTGGTTCTATGGCTACACCTTC.

This chain connects TRBV11-2 to TRBJ2-5; D may correspond to TRBD1 or TRBD2 (7 bases each). Trimming took off 4 bases at V and 3 bases at J, with 18 bases between the two ends. CDR1 SGHAT and CDR2 FQNNGV come from the germline V gene. The CDR3 runs 16 residues. This CDR3 reads CASSYQQGREEETQYF. The CDR3 DNA reads as TGTGCCAGCAGCTACCAACAGGGGAGGGAGGAAGAGACCCAGTACTTC.

There are a few counts of this clonotype. The chain couples TRBV12-3 or TRBV12-4 to TRBJ2-2; D gene unclear. V lost 8 bases, J lost 2 bases, and 9 bases lay in between. The CDR3 is made up of 13 amino acids. CDR3 sequence (DNA): TGTGCCAGCCTCCGGCCTAACACCGGGGAGCTGTTTTTT. It encodes CASLRPNTGELFF.